These 32 T cell receptor beta chains share one sample of origin, sequenced in a study of shared clonotypes between healthy human individuals. Repertoires were generated with immunoSEQ multiplex PCR, while TCRdb's copy carries only in-frame clones and drops some. The table shows more than 400,000 clones, with 90% to 96% occurring only once. Material: naive CD4+ T cells sorted from blood. Subset defined: CD45RA+ positively selected. Receptors were obtained from a woman aged 25 to 39 in good health.

This clone appeared a single time. V usage is TRBV5-1 and J usage is TRBJ1-2; 7 bases are a match to TRBD1. The CDR3 is made up of 14 amino acids. J gave up 8 bases and V 4 bases, and 11 bases lay outside the gene matches. The germline V gene encodes CDR1 SGHRS and CDR2 YFSETQ. The CDR3 DNA reads as TGCGCCAGCAGCGGGACAGCGGCCTGGGGCGGCTACACCTTC. This translates into CASSGTAAWGGYTF. Full variable domain (missing parts from reference TRBV5-1 and TRBJ1-2): KAGVTQTPRYLIKTRGQQVTLSCSPISGHRSVSWYQQTPGQGLQFLFEYFSETQRNKGNFPGRFSGRQFSNSRSEMNVSTLELGDSALYLCASSGTAAWGGYTFGSGTRLTVV.

The chain carries TRBV30 and TRBJ2-5, with 8 bases lining up with TRBD1. The CDR3 has 15 amino acids. Germline CDR1 is GTSNPN and CDR2 is SVGIG (reference sequence). V lost 4 bases, J lost 5 bases, and 12 bases stayed unmatched. CDR3 sequence reads: CAWTPPRGRRETQYF. Written as DNA, the CDR3 is TGTGCCTGGACCCCTCCCAGGGGGCGACGGGAGACCCAGTACTTC.

The chain employs TRBV7-9 and TRBJ1-2; TRBD1 matches at 7 bases. V lost 8 bases to trimming and J lost 3 bases; unmatched junction nucleotides: 9. The CDR3 extends over 14 amino acids. Per germline, CDR1 SEHNR and CDR2 FQNEAQ (reference sequence). The CDR3 protein is CASYRQGTYYGYTF. In nucleotides, the CDR3 is TGTGCCAGCTACCGACAGGGAACTTACTATGGCTACACCTTC.

The chain couples TRBV6-6 to TRBJ1-3, with D hard to call. Germline values: CDR1 MNHNY, CDR2 SVGAGI (reference sequence). Trimming removed 0 bases from V and 0 bases from J, with 3 bases in between. The CDR3 length is 14 residues. The DNA for the CDR3 is TGTGCCAGCAGTTACTCGAACTCTGGAAACACCATATATTTT. This translates into CASSYSNSGNTIYF.

Regarding this clone: At one end, the junction sequence differs from germline, possibly due to a read error. This chain connects TRBV27 to TRBJ2-3; D uncertain. The germline gives CDR1 MNHEY, CDR2 SMNVEV (reference sequence). The CDR3 has 16 amino acids. CDR3 DNA sequence: TGTGCCAGCAGTCTATCTCAGGCTCGCGGCACAGATACGCAGTATTTT. Protein sequence: CASSLSQARGTDTQYF.

The CDR3 reads CASSPRTGADTEAFF. CDR3 DNA: TGTGCCAGCAGCCCTCGGACAGGGGCGGACACTGAAGCTTTCTTT. This chain links TRBV9 with TRBJ1-1; 9 bases are shared with TRBD1. With 4 bases clipped from V and 3 bases from J, the junction kept 7 bases outside the gene matches. The germline gives CDR1 SGDLS, CDR2 YYNGEE. CDR3 size: 15 residues.

The chain couples TRBV28 to TRBJ2-7; 10 bases match TRBD1. V was clipped by 5 bases and J by 2 bases; unmatched bases: 6. This CDR3 has 15 residues. The germline CDR1 and CDR2 sequences are MDHEN and SYDVKM. CDR3 nucleotide sequence: TGTGCCAGCAGTCCCGGGACAGGGGCCCCCTACGAGCAGTACTTC. It yields the protein CASSPGTGAPYEQYF.

On this clone itself: The identical CDR3 is also encoded by other nucleotide sequences in the sample. The chain couples TRBV5-1 to TRBJ2-3; either TRBD1 or TRBD2 may fit D (6 bases each). Germline V gene data show CDR1 as SGHRS and CDR2 as YFSETQ. This CDR3 is 14 amino acids long. Trimming pared 2 bases from V and 4 bases from J, leaving 11 bases between. The CDR3 DNA is TGCGCCAGCAGCTTTGGGGGGCGAGCAGATACGCAGTATTTT. Its protein is CASSFGGRADTQYF.

The chain carries TRBV7-6 and TRBJ1-2; D unresolved. The CDR3 length is 13 residues. With 5 bases removed from V and 4 bases from J, the gap between germline ends came to 11 bases. From germline, CDR1 is SGHVS and CDR2 FNYEAQ. CDR3: CASSPRGVYGYTF. For the CDR3, the DNA is TGTGCCAGCAGCCCCCGAGGCGTCTATGGCTACACCTTC.

This clone was detected only a few times. The J gene is TRBJ1-5, the V gene TRBV19; D remains unclear. The CDR3 has 14 amino acids. Trimming took off 6 bases at V and 5 bases at J, with 14 bases between the two ends. Per the germline V gene, CDR1 is LNHDA and CDR2 is SQIVND (reference sequence). CDR3 protein: CASSPVEGHQPQHF. DNA for the CDR3: TGTGCCAGTAGCCCAGTTGAGGGCCATCAGCCCCAGCATTTT.

A word on this clone: Germline and junction disagree at one end, which may indicate a read error. This sequence joins TRBV6-6 and TRBJ1-1; D gene unclear. The V gene's germline CDR1 is MNHNY and CDR2 SVGAGI (reference sequence). The CDR3 contains 9 residues. The CDR3 region is CASSSPLIF. The CDR3 bases are TGTGCCAGCAGTTCTCCGTTGATCTTT.

The chain employs TRBV5-8 and TRBJ1-4; no clear D gene. The CDR3 consists of 15 residues. In germline, CDR1 is SGHTS, CDR2 YDEGEE. Trimming removed 6 bases at V and 8 bases at J, with 20 bases between. The CDR3 protein is CASNPPVVPGEKLFF. Here the CDR3 DNA reads TGTGCCAGCAACCCGCCCGTAGTGCCGGGGGAAAAACTGTTTTTT.

The chain combines TRBV19 with TRBJ1-4, with 8 bases aligning to TRBD1. Trimming at V came to 4 bases and at J to 0 bases, leaving 4 bases not matched to a gene. Germline V gene sequence: CDR1 LNHDA, CDR2 SQIVND (reference sequence). CDR3 size: 16 residues. The DNA of the CDR3 is TGTGCCAGTAGTAACCGGGACAGGCCAACTAATGAAAAACTGTTTTTT. Translating gives CASSNRDRPTNEKLFF.

The gene calls are TRBV25-1 and TRBJ2-7; 11 bases align to TRBD2. The germline CDR1 and CDR2 sequences are MGHDK and SYGVNS. The CDR3 extends over 16 amino acids. The trim removed 6 bases at V and 6 bases at J, leaving 13 bases unmatched. CDR3 nucleotides: TGTGCCAGCAGGCCCTTCGGGACTAGCGGCGGATTCGAGCAGTACTTC. Translated, it gives CASRPFGTSGGFEQYF.

The chain is built from TRBV6-4 and TRBJ2-2; no firm D call. Germline V lookup: CDR1 MRHNA, CDR2 SNTAGT. Trimming shortened V by 6 bases and J by 0 bases, and 5 bases separated the two germline ends. This CDR3 is 13 amino acids long. For the CDR3, the DNA is TGTGCCAGCAGCATCACGAACACCGGGGAGCTGTTTTTT. It translates to CASSITNTGELFF.

This clone was counted once. V usage is TRBV6-1 and J usage is TRBJ2-3; D may be TRBD1 or TRBD2 (6 bases each). The V end lost 4 bases, the J end lost 0 bases, and 14 bases lay between the germline ends. The germline V gene has CDR1 MNHNS and CDR2 SASEGT. The CDR3 spans 16 residues. The CDR3 sequence is CASSGGASPSTDTQYF. The CDR3 coding sequence is TGTGCCAGCAGTGGGGGGGCTAGCCCCAGCACAGATACGCAGTATTTT.

The chain combines TRBV28 with TRBJ1-1; the D gene is possibly TRBD1 (5 bases). CDR1 is MDHEN, CDR2 SYDVKM, per germline. The CDR3 has 14 residues. Trimming removed 4 bases at V and 0 bases at J, with 9 bases between. CDR3 in amino acids: CASSSRGLNTEAFF. CDR3 nucleotide sequence: TGTGCCAGCAGTTCAAGGGGCTTGAACACTGAAGCTTTCTTT.

V usage is TRBV7-9 and J usage is TRBJ2-5; 8 nucleotides agree with TRBD1. This CDR3 has 15 amino acids. CDR1 and CDR2 (germline): SEHNR, FQNEAQ (reference sequence). Trimming at V came to 3 bases and at J to 5 bases, leaving 8 bases not matched to a gene. DNA for the CDR3: TGTGCCAGCAGCTTGAGGACAGGGACGGGGGAGACCCAGTACTTC. Translating gives CASSLRTGTGETQYF.

The genes are TRBV5-6 and TRBJ2-7, with a weak D call TRBD1 (6 bases). CDR3 length equals 16 residues. The germline gives CDR1 SGHDT, CDR2 YYEEEE. V was clipped by 2 bases and J by 1 base, with 16 bases between them. The CDR3 loop reads CASSFKTGIRSYEQYF. The CDR3 DNA reads as TGTGCCAGCAGCTTTAAAACAGGGATTCGGTCCTACGAGCAGTACTTC.

The count of this clone is one. The V call is TRBV9, the J call TRBJ2-7, with D perhaps matching TRBD1 or TRBD2 (5 bases each). The germline V gene encodes CDR1 SGDLS and CDR2 YYNGEE. The V end was cut by 0 bases, the J end by 7 bases, with 14 bases between. The CDR3 covers 14 residues. The CDR3 region is CASSVVVQGGEQYF. For the CDR3, the DNA is TGTGCCAGCAGCGTAGTTGTCCAGGGCGGGGAGCAGTACTTC.

A note on this clone: Other DNA sequences from this sample encode an identical CDR3 as well. The chain has TRBV5-6 and TRBJ2-5; D is uncertain. From germline, CDR1 is SGHDT and CDR2 YYEEEE. The CDR3 sequence is 11 residues long. Deletions cut 4 bases from V and 2 bases from J, with 3 bases between. CDR3 bases: TGTGCCAGCAGCCGACAAGAGACCCAGTACTTC. This sequence encodes CASSRQETQYF. Full variable domain (remainder filled in from reference TRBV5-6 and TRBJ2-5): DAGVTQSPTHLIKTRGQQVTLRCSPKSGHDTVSWYQQALGQGPQFIFQYYEEEERQRGNFPDRFSGHQFPNYSSELNVNALLLGDSALYLCASSRQETQYFGPGTRLLVL.

CDR3: CAWSGPPSGNTIYF. CDR3 nucleotide sequence: TGTGCCTGGAGTGGGCCCCCGTCTGGAAACACCATATATTTT. The chain carries TRBV30 and TRBJ1-3; no definite D call. V lost 1 base and J lost 1, with 8 bases in between. CDR3 length: 14 amino acids. Per germline, CDR1 GTSNPN and CDR2 SVGIG (reference sequence).

The chain recombines TRBV28 with TRBJ2-7; TRBD2 matches at 10 bases. This CDR3 is built from 16 residues. Germline V gene lookup returns CDR1 MDHEN and CDR2 SYDVKM. J was trimmed by 0 bases and V by 1 base; bases with no gene match: 3. The CDR3: CASSLYPSGSSYEQYF. The CDR3 coding sequence is TGTGCCAGCAGTTTATATCCTAGCGGGAGCTCCTACGAGCAGTACTTC.

The chain has TRBV7-9 and TRBJ2-7; D may be TRBD1 (5 bases). This CDR3 contains 17 residues. Germline CDR1 and CDR2: SEHNR and FQNEAQ (reference sequence). The ends were cut back, 1 base at V and 6 bases at J, with 22 bases in the middle. The CDR3, as DNA: TGTGCCAGCAGCTTAGTCTACGAGACAGTGGCGTCAGTCGAGCAGTACTTC. This sequence encodes CASSLVYETVASVEQYF. Drawing the rest from reference TRBV7-9 and TRBJ2-7, the complete variable domain is DTGVSQNPRHKITKRGQNVTFRCDPISEHNRLYWYRQTLGQGPEFLTYFQNEAQLEKSRLLSDRFSAERPKGSFSTLEIQRTEQGDSAMYLCASSLVYETVASVEQYFGPGTRLTVT.

Notes on this clone: Different DNA sequences within this sample yield the same CDR3. The chain links TRBV10-3 to TRBJ1-5; D call uncertain. The CDR3 is 12 residues long. The germline V gene has CDR1 ENHRY and CDR2 SYGVKD. V was trimmed by 8 bases and J by 4 bases, leaving 9 bases between them. The CDR3, as DNA: TGTGCCATCCGGGGAAGTAATCAGCCCCAGCATTTT. The encoded protein is CAIRGSNQPQHF.

The chain combines TRBV27 with TRBJ1-5, with 8 nucleotides matching TRBD1. The CDR3 loop spans 14 amino acids. V dropped 5 bases and J dropped 6; count of bases not matched to a gene: 6. The germline CDR1 and CDR2 sequences are MNHEY and SMNVEV (reference sequence). CDR3 protein: CASSTGGSTQPQHF. The CDR3 DNA reads as TGTGCCAGCAGTACAGGGGGAAGTACTCAGCCCCAGCATTTT.

The chain uses TRBV7-6 and TRBJ2-7; a weak D match, TRBD2 (5 bases). Per germline, CDR1 SGHVS and CDR2 FNYEAQ. This CDR3 has 13 amino acids. V gave up 5 bases and J gave up 4 bases, with 12 bases separating them. The CDR3 coding sequence is TGTGCCAGCAGCCCGACTGGGAGATACGAGCAGTACTTC. It is translated as CASSPTGRYEQYF.

The rearrangement uses TRBV18 and TRBJ2-1; D remains ambiguous. V dropped 0 bases and J dropped 8 bases, with 8 bases sitting between them. CDR1 KGHSH and CDR2 LQKENI come from the germline V gene. The CDR3 consists of 13 residues. This CDR3 is CASSPPGKDEQFF. As DNA, the CDR3 is TGTGCCAGCTCACCACCGGGTAAGGATGAGCAGTTCTTC. Supplemented by reference TRBV18 and TRBJ2-1, the full variable domain reads NAGVMQNPRHLVRRRGQEARLRCSPMKGHSHVYWYRQLPEEGLKFMVYLQKENIIDESGMPKERFSAEFPKEGPSILRIQQVVRGDSAAYFCASSPPGKDEQFFGPGTRLTVL.

The J gene is TRBJ2-3, the V gene TRBV11-2; D unresolved. The CDR3 covers 12 residues. Trimming took 0 bases from V and 4 from J, leaving 2 bases between them. From germline, CDR1 is SGHAT and CDR2 FQNNGV. The CDR3 protein is CASSLEADTQYF. CDR3 in DNA: TGTGCCAGCAGCTTAGAAGCAGATACGCAGTATTTT.

This chain joins TRBV2 and TRBJ2-6, with D perhaps TRBD2 (5 bases). The ends were cut back, 8 bases at V and 4 bases at J, with 12 bases in the middle. The length of the CDR3 is 14 residues. Germline V gene lookup returns CDR1 SNHLY and CDR2 FYNNEI. CDR3 in DNA: TGTGCCAGCCTCCCGAGGGAGGGGGCCAACGTCCTGACTTTC. Its protein is CASLPREGANVLTF. Together with reference TRBV2 and TRBJ2-6, the CDR3 gives the full variable domain: EPEVTQTPSHQVTQMGQEVILRCVPISNHLYFYWYRQILGQKVEFLVSFYNNEISEKSEIFDDQFSVERPDGSNFTLKIRSTKLEDSAMYFCASLPREGANVLTFGAGSRLTVL.

The chain combines TRBV5-6 with TRBJ1-4, with a weak D call TRBD1 (5 bases). This CDR3 is built from 15 residues. Trimming took off 1 base at V and 3 bases at J, with 10 bases between the two ends. Looked up from germline, CDR1 is SGHDT and CDR2 is YYEEEE. The CDR3 protein is CASSLWAGSNEKLFF. DNA for the CDR3: TGTGCCAGCAGCTTGTGGGCAGGGTCTAATGAAAAACTGTTTTTT. The complete variable domain, with remaining parts taken from reference TRBV5-6 and TRBJ1-4, reads DAGVTQSPTHLIKTRGQQVTLRCSPKSGHDTVSWYQQALGQGPQFIFQYYEEEERQRGNFPDRFSGHQFPNYSSELNVNALLLGDSALYLCASSLWAGSNEKLFFGSGTQLSVL.

The V and J genes are TRBV30 and TRBJ2-2, with D hard to call. From germline, CDR1 is GTSNPN and CDR2 SVGIG (reference sequence). Trimming left V 4 bases short and J 8 bases short, with 8 bases between. CDR3 length: 11 residues. Here the CDR3 reads CAWNRRGELFF. The CDR3 nucleotides read TGTGCCTGGAATCGACGAGGGGAGCTGTTTTTT. The full variable domain, in which reference TRBV30 and TRBJ2-2 provide the parts outside the CDR3, is SQTIHQWPATLVQPVGSPLSLECTVEGTSNPNLYWYRQAAGRGLQLLFYSVGIGQISSEVPQNLSASRPQDRQFILSSKKLLLSDSGFYLCAWNRRGELFFGEGSRLTVL.